This T cell receptor (beta chain) was recorded in a study of shared clonotypes between healthy human individuals. Sequencing used immunoSEQ multiplex PCR; TCRdb keeps in-frame clones, though not all of them. The repertoire includes around 510,000 clones, around 76% of them detected once, and 12% sits in the top ten. This clone was observed a handful of times. Sequenced material: PBMCs. This receptor was taken from a woman aged 35 to 49 in good health. Some clones in this sample may be carry-over from other donors' samples.

CDR3 loop: CASSQKVGQGPYEQYF. CDR3 sequence (DNA): TGCGCCAGCAGCCAAAAGGTAGGACAGGGACCCTACGAGCAGTACTTC. The chain carries TRBV4-1 and TRBJ2-7; TRBD1 aligns across 8 bases. Germline CDR1 reads MGHRA; CDR2 reads YSYEKL. The CDR3 contains 16 residues. Trimming cost V 2 bases and J 2 bases; bases outside gene matches: 8.